Listed below are T cell receptor beta chains from one sample, sequenced in a study of T-cell memory formation after mild COVID-19. Using its own MiXCR run on the 5' RACE reads, TCRdb lists one record per CDR3 protein. Of approximately 210,000 distinct CDR3 sequences listed, 27% are singletons. The sample taken for sequencing was PBMCs or a T cell subset sorted from them (not recorded which). These receptor sequences come from an adult woman who had mild COVID-19 (a few samples of this study predate the infection). Cell type and time point are not known. Both conserved end residues are part of each CDR3. Each record gives: J gene, clone size, V gene, CDR3 protein. The size field is filled for only some rows; it gives once, few, many or a size class.

J gene: TRBJ2-7
clone size: few
V gene: TRBV21-1
CDR3 protein: CASSKFPDYEQYF

J gene: TRBJ2-2
clone size: few
V gene: TRBV7-6
CDR3 protein: CASSLGPSEYTGELFF

J gene: TRBJ2-3
clone size: few
V gene: TRBV5-1
CDR3 protein: CASSLVGTSGRYTDTQYF

J gene: TRBJ2-2
clone size: few
V gene: TRBV7-3
CDR3 protein: CASSSQGEGGELFF

J gene: TRBJ1-3
clone size: once
V gene: TRBV10-3
CDR3 protein: CAISESTGRGNTIYF

J gene: TRBJ2-1
clone size: NA
V gene: TRBV20-1
CDR3 protein: CSASEYNEQFF

J gene: TRBJ2-7
clone size: few
V gene: TRBV15
CDR3 protein: CATSRDGQGWDEQYF

J gene: TRBJ2-1
clone size: few
V gene: TRBV3-1
CDR3 protein: CASSQVLAGGDEQFF

J gene: TRBJ1-5
clone size: NA
V gene: TRBV3-1
CDR3 protein: CASSQGLGGREPQHF

J gene: TRBJ1-2
clone size: NA
V gene: TRBV5-1
CDR3 protein: CASSLAITDYGYTF

J gene: TRBJ1-6
clone size: once
V gene: TRBV4-1
CDR3 protein: CASSLRDGLYSPLHF

J gene: TRBJ2-1
clone size: NA
V gene: TRBV6-5
CDR3 protein: CASSYHLAGGYNEQFF

J gene: TRBJ2-3
clone size: few
V gene: TRBV27
CDR3 protein: CAIETGFTYASTDTQYF

J gene: TRBJ2-3
clone size: few
V gene: TRBV7-9
CDR3 protein: CASSQGLQGWSTDTQYF

J gene: TRBJ2-1
clone size: NA
V gene: TRBV7-9
CDR3 protein: CASSSSPRGGEQFF

J gene: TRBJ2-5
clone size: few
V gene: TRBV2
CDR3 protein: CASSGLSGETQYF

J gene: TRBJ1-1
clone size: NA
V gene: TRBV20-1
CDR3 protein: CSARKGATNTEAFF

J gene: TRBJ2-3
clone size: few
V gene: TRBV7-2
CDR3 protein: CASSFFTDTQYF

J gene: TRBJ2-2
clone size: few
V gene: TRBV7-9
CDR3 protein: CASSLPLTPGELFF

J gene: TRBJ2-1
clone size: NA
V gene: TRBV20-1
CDR3 protein: CSAKNPYDYNEQFF

J gene: TRBJ1-1
clone size: NA
V gene: TRBV4-1
CDR3 protein: CASSLRAGDNTEAFF

J gene: TRBJ2-3
clone size: NA
V gene: TRBV7-2
CDR3 protein: CASSPTSGPSTDTQYF

J gene: TRBJ2-7
clone size: NA
V gene: TRBV12-5
CDR3 protein: CASGQDYYEQYF

J gene: TRBJ2-1
clone size: NA
V gene: TRBV5-1
CDR3 protein: CASSRTGTYNEQFF

J gene: TRBJ1-1
clone size: NA
V gene: TRBV5-5
CDR3 protein: CASSLAGLGQGGTEAFF

J gene: TRBJ2-1
clone size: many
V gene: TRBV9
CDR3 protein: CASSEEQGTNEQFF

J gene: TRBJ1-1
clone size: NA
V gene: TRBV6-1
CDR3 protein: CASSAGPYTNANTEAFF

J gene: TRBJ2-7
clone size: NA
V gene: TRBV20-1
CDR3 protein: CSARHEQYF

J gene: TRBJ2-1
clone size: NA
V gene: TRBV6-1
CDR3 protein: CASRELAGGPGEQFF

J gene: TRBJ2-7
clone size: NA
V gene: TRBV2
CDR3 protein: CASKRGSYEQYF

J gene: TRBJ1-6
clone size: NA
V gene: TRBV24-1
CDR3 protein: CATSLGTDNSPLHF

J gene: TRBJ2-1
clone size: many
V gene: TRBV12-3/TRBV12-4
CDR3 protein: CASSLAQGAEQFF

J gene: TRBJ2-7
clone size: NA
V gene: TRBV18
CDR3 protein: CASSPSSSYEQYF

J gene: TRBJ2-7
clone size: few
V gene: TRBV7-8
CDR3 protein: CASSSKPLSYEQYF

J gene: TRBJ2-1
clone size: NA
V gene: TRBV20-1
CDR3 protein: CSARDQGTGRGNEQFF

J gene: TRBJ1-1
clone size: NA
V gene: TRBV29-1
CDR3 protein: CSVELQGRNTEAFF

J gene: TRBJ1-1
clone size: NA
V gene: TRBV3-1
CDR3 protein: CASRRQGANTEAFF

J gene: TRBJ1-5
clone size: NA
V gene: TRBV18
CDR3 protein: CASSLRILEAQHF

J gene: TRBJ2-1
clone size: few
V gene: TRBV6-5
CDR3 protein: CASSYLGLAGAMFF

J gene: TRBJ1-3
clone size: many
V gene: TRBV3-1
CDR3 protein: CASSPPLGTIYF

J gene: TRBJ2-3
clone size: NA
V gene: TRBV24-1
CDR3 protein: CATSDLLGSGAGTDTQYF

J gene: TRBJ2-4
clone size: few
V gene: TRBV29-1
CDR3 protein: CSVELSGRAPNDIQYF

J gene: TRBJ2-7
clone size: many
V gene: TRBV27
CDR3 protein: CASSLGIAGPRYF

J gene: TRBJ1-5
clone size: NA
V gene: TRBV19
CDR3 protein: CASSMGSNQPQHF

J gene: TRBJ1-1
clone size: NA
V gene: TRBV6-5
CDR3 protein: CASSWTGGGAFF

J gene: TRBJ2-3
clone size: NA
V gene: TRBV7-9
CDR3 protein: CASSSPGLAGGLSTDTQYF

J gene: TRBJ2-1
clone size: NA
V gene: TRBV4-1
CDR3 protein: CASSQSEQGGLSYNEQFF

J gene: TRBJ2-3
clone size: once
V gene: TRBV5-1
CDR3 protein: CASSLGIGTSAPDTQYF

J gene: TRBJ2-2
clone size: NA
V gene: TRBV19
CDR3 protein: CASRPLDSTTNTGELFF

J gene: TRBJ2-1
clone size: few
V gene: TRBV7-2
CDR3 protein: CASSLASGASYNEQFF